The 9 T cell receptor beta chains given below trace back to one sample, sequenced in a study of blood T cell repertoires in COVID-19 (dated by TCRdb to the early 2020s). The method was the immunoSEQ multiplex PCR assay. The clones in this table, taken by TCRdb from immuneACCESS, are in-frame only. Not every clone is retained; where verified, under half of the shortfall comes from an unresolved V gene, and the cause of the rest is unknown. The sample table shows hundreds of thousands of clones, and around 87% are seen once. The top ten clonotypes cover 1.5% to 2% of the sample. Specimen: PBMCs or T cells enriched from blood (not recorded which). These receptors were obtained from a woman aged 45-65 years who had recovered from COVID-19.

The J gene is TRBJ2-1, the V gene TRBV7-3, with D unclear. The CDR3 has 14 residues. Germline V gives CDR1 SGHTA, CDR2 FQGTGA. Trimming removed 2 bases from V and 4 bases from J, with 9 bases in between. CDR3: CASSLSAGYNEQFF. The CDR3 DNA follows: TGTGCCAGCAGCTTATCCGCCGGTTACAATGAGCAGTTCTTC.

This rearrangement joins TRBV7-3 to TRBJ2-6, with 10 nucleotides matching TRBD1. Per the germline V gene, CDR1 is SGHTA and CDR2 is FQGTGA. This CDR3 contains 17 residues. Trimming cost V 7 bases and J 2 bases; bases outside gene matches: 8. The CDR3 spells CASTPGQGMTGANVLTF. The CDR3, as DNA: TGTGCCAGCACCCCGGGACAGGGGATGACTGGGGCCAACGTCCTGACTTTC.

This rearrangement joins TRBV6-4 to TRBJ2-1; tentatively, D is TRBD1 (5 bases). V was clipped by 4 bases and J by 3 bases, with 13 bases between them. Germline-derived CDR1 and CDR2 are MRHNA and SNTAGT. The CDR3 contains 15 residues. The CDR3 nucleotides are TGTGCCAGCAGTGTCCTCCCAGGGTTCTACAATGAGCAGTTCTTC. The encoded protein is CASSVLPGFYNEQFF.

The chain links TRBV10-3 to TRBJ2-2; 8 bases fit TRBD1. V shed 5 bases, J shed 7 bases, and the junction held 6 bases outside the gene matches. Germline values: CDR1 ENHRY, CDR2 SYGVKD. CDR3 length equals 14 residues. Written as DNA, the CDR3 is TGTGCCATCAGTTTACAGGGGGATAGCGGGGAGCTGTTTTTT. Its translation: CAISLQGDSGELFF.

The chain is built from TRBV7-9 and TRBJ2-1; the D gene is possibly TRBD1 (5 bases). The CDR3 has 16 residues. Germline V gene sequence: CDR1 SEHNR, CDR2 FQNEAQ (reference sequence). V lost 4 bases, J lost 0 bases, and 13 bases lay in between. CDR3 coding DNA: TGTGCCAGCAGCTCCCGGACCCAGGGCTCCTACAATGAGCAGTTCTTC. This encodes CASSSRTQGSYNEQFF.

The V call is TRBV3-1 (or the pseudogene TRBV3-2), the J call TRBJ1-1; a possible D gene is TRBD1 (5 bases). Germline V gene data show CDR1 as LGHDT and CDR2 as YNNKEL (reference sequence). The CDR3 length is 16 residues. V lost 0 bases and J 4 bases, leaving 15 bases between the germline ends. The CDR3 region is CASSQEPGRSSTEAFF. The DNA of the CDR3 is TGTGCCAGCAGCCAAGAGCCAGGGCGGTCGAGCACTGAAGCTTTCTTT.

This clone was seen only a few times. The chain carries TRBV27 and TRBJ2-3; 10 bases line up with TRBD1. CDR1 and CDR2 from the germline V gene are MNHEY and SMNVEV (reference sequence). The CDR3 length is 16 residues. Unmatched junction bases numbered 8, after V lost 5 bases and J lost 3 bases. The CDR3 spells CASSPRQGAGTDTQYF. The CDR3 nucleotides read TGTGCCAGCAGTCCCCGACAGGGGGCGGGTACAGATACGCAGTATTTT.

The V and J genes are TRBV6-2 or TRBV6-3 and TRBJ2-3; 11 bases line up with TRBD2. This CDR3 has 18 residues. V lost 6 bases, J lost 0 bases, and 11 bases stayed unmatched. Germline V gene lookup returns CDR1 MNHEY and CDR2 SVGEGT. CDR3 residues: CASSRTSGSWASTDTQYF. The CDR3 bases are TGTGCCAGCAGCCGAACTAGCGGGAGCTGGGCTAGCACAGATACGCAGTATTTT.

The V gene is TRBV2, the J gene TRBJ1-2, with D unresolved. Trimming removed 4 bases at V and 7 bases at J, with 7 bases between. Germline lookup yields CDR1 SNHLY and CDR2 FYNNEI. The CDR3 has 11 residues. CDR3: CASSVGFGYTF. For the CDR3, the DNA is TGTGCCAGCAGTGTCGGGTTTGGCTACACCTTC.